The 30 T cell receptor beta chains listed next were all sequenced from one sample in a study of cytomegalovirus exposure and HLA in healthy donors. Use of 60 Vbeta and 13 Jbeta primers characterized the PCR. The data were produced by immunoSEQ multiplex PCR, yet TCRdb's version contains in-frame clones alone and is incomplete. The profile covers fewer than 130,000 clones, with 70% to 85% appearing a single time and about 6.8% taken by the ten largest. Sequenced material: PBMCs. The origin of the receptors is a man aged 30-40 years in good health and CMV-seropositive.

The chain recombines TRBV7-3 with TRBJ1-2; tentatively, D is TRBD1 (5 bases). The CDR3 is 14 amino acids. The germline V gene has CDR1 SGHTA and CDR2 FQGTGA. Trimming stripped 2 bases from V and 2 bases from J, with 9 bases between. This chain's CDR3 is CASSLRRANYGYTF. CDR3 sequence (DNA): TGTGCCAGCAGCTTACGCAGGGCCAACTATGGCTACACCTTC.

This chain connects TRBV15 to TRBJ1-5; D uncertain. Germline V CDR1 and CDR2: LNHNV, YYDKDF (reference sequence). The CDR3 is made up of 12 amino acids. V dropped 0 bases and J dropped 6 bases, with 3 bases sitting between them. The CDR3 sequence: CATSRDGQPQHF. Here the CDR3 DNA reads TGTGCCACCAGCAGAGACGGTCAGCCCCAGCATTTT.

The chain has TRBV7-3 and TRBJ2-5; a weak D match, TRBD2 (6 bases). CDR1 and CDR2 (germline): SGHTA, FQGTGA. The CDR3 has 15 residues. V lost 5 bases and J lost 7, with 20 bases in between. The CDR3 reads CASSLDWDSSRTQYF. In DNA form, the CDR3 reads TGTGCCAGCAGCCTTGACTGGGACTCCTCTAGGACCCAGTACTTC.

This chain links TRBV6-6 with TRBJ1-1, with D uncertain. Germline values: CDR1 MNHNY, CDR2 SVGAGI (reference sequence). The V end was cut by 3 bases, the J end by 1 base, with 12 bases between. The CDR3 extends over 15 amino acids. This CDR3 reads CASSYVKGANTEAFF. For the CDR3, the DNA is TGTGCCAGCAGTTATGTTAAGGGAGCGAACACTGAAGCTTTCTTT.

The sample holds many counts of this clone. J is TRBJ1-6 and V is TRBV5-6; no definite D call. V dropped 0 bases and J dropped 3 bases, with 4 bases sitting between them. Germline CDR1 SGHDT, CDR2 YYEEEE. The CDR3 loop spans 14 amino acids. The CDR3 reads CASSLDSYNSPLHF. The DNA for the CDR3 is TGTGCCAGCAGCTTGGACAGCTATAATTCACCCCTCCACTTT. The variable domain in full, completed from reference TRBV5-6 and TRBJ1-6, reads DAGVTQSPTHLIKTRGQQVTLRCSPKSGHDTVSWYQQALGQGPQFIFQYYEEEERQRGNFPDRFSGHQFPNYSSELNVNALLLGDSALYLCASSLDSYNSPLHFGNGTRLTVT.

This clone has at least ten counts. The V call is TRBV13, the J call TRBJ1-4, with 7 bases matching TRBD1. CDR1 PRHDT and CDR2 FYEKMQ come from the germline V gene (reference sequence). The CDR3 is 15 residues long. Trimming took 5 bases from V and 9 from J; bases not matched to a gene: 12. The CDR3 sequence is CASSGRSQGLQKLFF. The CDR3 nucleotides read TGTGCCAGCAGCGGGAGGTCACAGGGGTTACAAAAACTGTTTTTT.

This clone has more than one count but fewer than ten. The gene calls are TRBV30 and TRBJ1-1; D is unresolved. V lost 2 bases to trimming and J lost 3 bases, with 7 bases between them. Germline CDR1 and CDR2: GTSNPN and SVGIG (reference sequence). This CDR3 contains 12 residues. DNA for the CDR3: TGTGCCTGGAGTCTGAGTTACACTGAAGCTTTCTTT. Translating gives CAWSLSYTEAFF.

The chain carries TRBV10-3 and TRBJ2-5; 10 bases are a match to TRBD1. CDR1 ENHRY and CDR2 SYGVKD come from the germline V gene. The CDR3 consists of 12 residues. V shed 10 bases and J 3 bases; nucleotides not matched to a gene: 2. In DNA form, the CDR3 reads TGTGCCACCGGACAGGGGGAAGAGACCCAGTACTTC. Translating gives CATGQGEETQYF.

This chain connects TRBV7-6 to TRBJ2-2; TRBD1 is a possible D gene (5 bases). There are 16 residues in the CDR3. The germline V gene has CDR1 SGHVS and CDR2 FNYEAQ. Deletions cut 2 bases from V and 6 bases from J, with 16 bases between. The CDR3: CASSLSVTGGAGELFF. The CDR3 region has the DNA TGTGCCAGCAGCTTAAGCGTTACAGGTGGAGCCGGGGAGCTGTTTTTT.

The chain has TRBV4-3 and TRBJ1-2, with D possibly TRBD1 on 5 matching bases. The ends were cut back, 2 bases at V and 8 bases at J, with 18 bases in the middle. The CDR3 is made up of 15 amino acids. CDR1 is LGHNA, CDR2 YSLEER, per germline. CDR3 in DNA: TGCGCCAGCAGCCAAATACTGGCGGGGGAGGTGGGCTACACCTTC. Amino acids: CASSQILAGEVGYTF.

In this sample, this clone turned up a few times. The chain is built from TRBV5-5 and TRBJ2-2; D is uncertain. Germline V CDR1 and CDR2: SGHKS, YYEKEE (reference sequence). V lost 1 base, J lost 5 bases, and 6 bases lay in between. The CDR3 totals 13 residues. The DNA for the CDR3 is TGTGCCAGCAGCTTGATAGAGACCGGGGAGCTGTTTTTT. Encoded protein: CASSLIETGELFF.

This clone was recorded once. CDR3 loop: CSTMTSSGELFF. The CDR3 coding sequence is TGCAGCACAATGACTAGCTCCGGGGAGCTGTTTTTT. The chain has TRBV29-1 and TRBJ2-2; 7 bases are shared with TRBD2. Germline CDR1 is SQVTM and CDR2 is ANQGSEA. CDR3 length equals 12 residues. The V segment lost 8 bases and the J segment 6 bases; nucleotides outside the gene matches: 6.

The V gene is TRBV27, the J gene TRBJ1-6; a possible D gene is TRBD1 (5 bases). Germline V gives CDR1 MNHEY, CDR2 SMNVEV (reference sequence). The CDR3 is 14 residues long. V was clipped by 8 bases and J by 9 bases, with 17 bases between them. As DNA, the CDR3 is TGTGCCAGCCAGTCGTGGGACTCTAGTTCACCCCTCCACTTT. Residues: CASQSWDSSSPLHF.

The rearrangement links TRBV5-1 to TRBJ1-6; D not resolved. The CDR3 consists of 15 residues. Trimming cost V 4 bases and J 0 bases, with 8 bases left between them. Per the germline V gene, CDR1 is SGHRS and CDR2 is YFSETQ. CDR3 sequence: CASSTSSSYNSPLHF. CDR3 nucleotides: TGCGCCAGCAGCACCTCGAGCTCCTATAATTCACCCCTCCACTTT.

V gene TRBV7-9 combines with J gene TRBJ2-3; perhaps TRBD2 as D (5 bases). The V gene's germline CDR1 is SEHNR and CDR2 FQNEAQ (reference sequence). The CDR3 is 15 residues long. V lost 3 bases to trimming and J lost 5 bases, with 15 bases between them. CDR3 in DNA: TGTGCCAGCAGCTTTGACGGGGAGAAGGGAGATACGCAGTATTTT. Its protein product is CASSFDGEKGDTQYF.

The CDR3 region has the DNA TGTGCCAGCAGCTTAGATGTGGCTGAGACCCAGTACTTC. Its protein is CASSLDVAETQYF. V gene TRBV7-9 combines with J gene TRBJ2-5; D not certain. The CDR3 totals 13 residues. The germline V and J ends were trimmed by 1 base and 5 bases, with 8 bases remaining between them. CDR1 and CDR2 (germline): SEHNR, FQNEAQ (reference sequence).

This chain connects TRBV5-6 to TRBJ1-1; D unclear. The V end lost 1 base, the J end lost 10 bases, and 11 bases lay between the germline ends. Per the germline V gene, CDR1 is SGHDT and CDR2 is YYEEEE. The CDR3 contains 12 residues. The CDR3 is CASSLIEGGAFF. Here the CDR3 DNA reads TGTGCCAGCAGCTTGATTGAGGGTGGAGCTTTCTTT.

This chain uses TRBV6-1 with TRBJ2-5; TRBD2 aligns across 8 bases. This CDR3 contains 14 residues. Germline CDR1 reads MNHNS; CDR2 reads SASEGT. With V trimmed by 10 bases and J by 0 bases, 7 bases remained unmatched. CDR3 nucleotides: TGTGCCACCTCACTAGCGGCGTACCAAGAGACCCAGTACTTC. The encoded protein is CATSLAAYQETQYF.

CDR3 protein: CASSGQGSVYGYTF. Here the CDR3 DNA reads TGTGCCAGCAGTGGACAGGGGTCGGTGTATGGCTACACCTTC. The chain combines TRBV2 with TRBJ1-2; 8 bases are a match to TRBD1. V shed 4 bases, J shed 5 bases, and the junction held 6 bases outside the gene matches. This CDR3 spans 14 amino acids. Germline CDR1 SNHLY, CDR2 FYNNEI.

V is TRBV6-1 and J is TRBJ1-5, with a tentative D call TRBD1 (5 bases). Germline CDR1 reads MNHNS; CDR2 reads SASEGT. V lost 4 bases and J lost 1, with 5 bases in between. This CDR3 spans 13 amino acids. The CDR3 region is CASSGGSNQPQHF. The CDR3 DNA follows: TGTGCCAGCAGTGGGGGCAGCAATCAGCCCCAGCATTTT.

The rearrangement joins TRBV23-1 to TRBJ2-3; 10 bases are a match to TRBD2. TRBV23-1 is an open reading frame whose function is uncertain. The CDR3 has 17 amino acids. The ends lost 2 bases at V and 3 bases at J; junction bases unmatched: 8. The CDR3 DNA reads TGCGCCAGCAGTCAAGCTAGCGGGGGTAGCGCGACAGATACGCAGTATTTT. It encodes CASSQASGGSATDTQYF.

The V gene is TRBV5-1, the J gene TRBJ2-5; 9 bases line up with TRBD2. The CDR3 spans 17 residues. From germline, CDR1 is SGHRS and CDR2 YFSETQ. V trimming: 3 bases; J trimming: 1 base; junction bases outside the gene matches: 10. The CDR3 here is CASSWGSGGPVQETQYF. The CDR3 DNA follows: TGCGCCAGCAGCTGGGGCAGCGGGGGGCCGGTCCAAGAGACCCAGTACTTC.

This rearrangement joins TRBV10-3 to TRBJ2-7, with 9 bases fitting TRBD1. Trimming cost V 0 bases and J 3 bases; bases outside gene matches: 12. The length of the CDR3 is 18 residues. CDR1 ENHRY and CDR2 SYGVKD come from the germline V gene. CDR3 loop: CAISESLETGGFLYEQYF. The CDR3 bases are TGTGCCATCAGTGAGTCCTTAGAGACAGGGGGGTTCCTCTACGAGCAGTACTTC.

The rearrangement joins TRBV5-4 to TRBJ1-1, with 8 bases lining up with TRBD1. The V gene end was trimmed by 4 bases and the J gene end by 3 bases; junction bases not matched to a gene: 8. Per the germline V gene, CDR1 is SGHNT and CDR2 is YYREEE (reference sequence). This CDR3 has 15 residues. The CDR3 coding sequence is TGTGCCAGCAGCCCAGGACAGGGCGAGGACACTGAAGCTTTCTTT. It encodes CASSPGQGEDTEAFF.

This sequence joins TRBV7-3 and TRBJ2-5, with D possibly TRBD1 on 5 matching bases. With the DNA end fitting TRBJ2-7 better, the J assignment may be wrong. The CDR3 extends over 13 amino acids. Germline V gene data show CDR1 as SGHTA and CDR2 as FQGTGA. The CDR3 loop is CASSLTAGFEQYF. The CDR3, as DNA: TGTGCCAGCAGCTTAACTGCAGGGTTCGAGCAGTACTTC.

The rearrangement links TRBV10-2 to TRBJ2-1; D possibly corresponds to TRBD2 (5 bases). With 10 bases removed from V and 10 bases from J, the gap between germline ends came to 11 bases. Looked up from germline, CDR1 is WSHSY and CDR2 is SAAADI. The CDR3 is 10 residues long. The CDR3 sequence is CATSRGEQFF. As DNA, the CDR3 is TGCGCCACCTCAAGAGGGGAGCAGTTCTTC.

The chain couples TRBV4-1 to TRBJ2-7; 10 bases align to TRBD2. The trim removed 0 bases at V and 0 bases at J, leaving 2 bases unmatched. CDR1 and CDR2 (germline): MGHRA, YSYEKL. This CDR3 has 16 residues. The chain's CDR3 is CASSQESGGGSYEQYF. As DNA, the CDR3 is TGCGCCAGCAGCCAAGAGAGCGGGGGGGGCTCCTACGAGCAGTACTTC.

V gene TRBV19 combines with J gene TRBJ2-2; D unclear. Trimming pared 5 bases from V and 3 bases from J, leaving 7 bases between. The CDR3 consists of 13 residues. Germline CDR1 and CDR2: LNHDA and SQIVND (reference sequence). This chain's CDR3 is CASSYSDTGELFF. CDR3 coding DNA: TGTGCCAGTAGTTATTCGGACACCGGGGAGCTGTTTTTT.

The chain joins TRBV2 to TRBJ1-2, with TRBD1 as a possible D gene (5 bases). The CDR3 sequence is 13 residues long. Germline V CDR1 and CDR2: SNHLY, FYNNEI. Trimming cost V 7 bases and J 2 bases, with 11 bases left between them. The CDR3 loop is CASIGEGNYGYTF. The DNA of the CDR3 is TGTGCCAGCATAGGGGAGGGAAACTATGGCTACACCTTC.

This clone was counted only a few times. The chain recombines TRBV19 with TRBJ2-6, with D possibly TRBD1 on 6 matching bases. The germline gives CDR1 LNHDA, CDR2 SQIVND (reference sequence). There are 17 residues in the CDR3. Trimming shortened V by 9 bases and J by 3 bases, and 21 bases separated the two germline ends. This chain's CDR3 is CASSLPGHLGGANVLTF. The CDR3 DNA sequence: TGTGCCAGCTCCCTGCCGGGACATCTAGGTGGGGCCAACGTCCTGACTTTC. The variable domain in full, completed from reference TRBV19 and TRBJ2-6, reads DGGITQSPKYLFRKEGQNVTLSCEQNLNHDAMYWYRQDPGQGLRLIYYSQIVNDFQKGDIAEGYSVSREKKESFPLTVTSAQKNPTAFYLCASSLPGHLGGANVLTFGAGSRLTVL.